The 2 T cell receptor beta chains presented below share a single source sample, sequenced in a study of cytomegalovirus exposure and HLA in healthy donors. A multiplex PCR was run with 60 Vbeta primers and 13 Jbeta primers. Produced via immunoSEQ multiplex PCR; TCRdb's table is partial and in-frame only. This sample yields 150,000 to 200,000 clones, of which 65% to 80% are seen a single time; roughly 1.9% belongs to the top ten. Material for sequencing was PBMCs. The receptors were sampled from a female donor in good health and CMV-seronegative.

The V gene is TRBV7-6, the J gene TRBJ2-4; 10 bases line up with TRBD1. Germline V gives CDR1 SGHVS, CDR2 FNYEAQ. The CDR3 loop spans 15 amino acids. Trimming at V came to 5 bases and at J to 7 bases, leaving 8 bases not matched to a gene. The CDR3 coding sequence is TGTGCCAGCAGCCCACTACCGACAGGGGGCAACATTCAGTACTTC. Its translation is CASSPLPTGGNIQYF.

V usage is TRBV6-5 and J usage is TRBJ1-5; 8 bases match TRBD1. CDR3 length: 14 residues. CDR1 is MNHEY, CDR2 SVGAGI, per germline. V lost 4 bases to trimming and J lost 6 bases; unmatched junction nucleotides: 5. The CDR3 DNA is TGTGCCAGCAGTTCCGCGACAGGGGCTCAGCCCCAGCATTTT. Protein product: CASSSATGAQPQHF.